These T cell receptor beta chains were read from a single sample in a study of identical twins. A single record per CDR3 protein comes from TCRdb applying MiXCR to the 5' RACE reads. The sample includes about 730,000 distinct CDR3 sequences, around 20% of them seen just once. The same data also went into a second study, on T cells expressing NK-cell markers.

The sequenced material came from PBMCs. Every receptor here comes from a woman between 18 and 29 years old in good health. CDR3s include the opening cysteine and the closing phenylalanine or tryptophan. Clone size is stated in some rows and not others, as once, few, many or a class when expanded.

clone size	V gene	J gene	CDR3 protein
once	TRBV12-3/TRBV12-4	TRBJ2-7	CASGRGQGGREQYF
many	TRBV20-1	TRBJ2-7	CSATGSYEQYF
-	TRBV7-2	TRBJ2-2	CASSLAGGLFF
few	TRBV7-9	TRBJ2-7	CASSFGASGRGEQYF
many	TRBV6-4	TRBJ2-2	CASSVAGDTGELFF
many	TRBV5-1	TRBJ1-1	CASSLVVQGNTEAFF
-	TRBV29-1	TRBJ2-3	CSVAGLAAGRSPDTQYF
-	TRBV9	TRBJ2-1	CASSVGSLSSYNEQFF
few	TRBV10-3	TRBJ2-1	CAISGYSGSSYNEQFF
-	TRBV6-1	TRBJ2-1	CASSRLLTPLNEQFF
many	TRBV7-8	TRBJ2-1	CASSPAALTYNEQFF